These T cell receptor beta chains were read from a single sample in a study of cytomegalovirus exposure and HLA in healthy donors. The method was immunoSEQ multiplex PCR; TCRdb's version includes in-frame clones alone and lacks a portion of them. The sample includes roughly 120,000 clones, 80% of them seen just once. The specimen sequenced was PBMCs. These receptors originate from a male donor in good health and CMV-seronegative. The CDR3 runs from the conserved cysteine through the conserved F or W. A D gene is named only where the DNA matches it firmly. Only part of the rows carry a size: once, few, many, or a class if the clone is expanded.

TRBV4-2,NA,NA,TRBJ2-5,CASSQDTSGAQYF,TGTGCCAGCAGCCAAGATACATCCGGGGCCCAGTACTTC
TRBV28,NA,NA,TRBJ1-5,CASSLPRGSNQPQHF,TGTGCCAGCAGCCTTCCACGGGGGAGCAATCAGCCCCAGCATTTT
TRBV7-2,NA,NA,TRBJ2-2,CASSSRAGQRGELFF,TGTGCCAGCAGCTCCAGGGCAGGCCAACGCGGGGAGCTGTTTTTT
TRBV28,NA,NA,TRBJ2-7,CASSPSGRGSGYEQYF,TGTGCCAGCAGCCCCTCAGGTAGGGGATCGGGCTACGAGCAGTACTTC
TRBV28,NA,TRBD1,TRBJ1-1,CASRQTGRLSEAFF,TGTGCCAGCAGGCAGACAGGGCGTCTTAGTGAAGCTTTCTTT
TRBV30,NA,TRBD1,TRBJ1-1,CAWVLVGQGATEAFF,TGTGCCTGGGTCCTGGTAGGACAGGGGGCTACTGAAGCTTTCTTT
TRBV30,NA,NA,TRBJ1-1,CAWSVWGGGAGTEAFF,TGTGCCTGGAGTGTATGGGGTGGGGGCGCAGGCACTGAAGCTTTCTTT
TRBV11-3,NA,NA,TRBJ2-7,CASSPEHQTYEQYF,TGTGCCAGCAGCCCTGAACACCAAACCTACGAGCAGTACTTC
TRBV5-4,NA,NA,TRBJ2-7,CASSLTGFPHEQYF,TGTGCCAGCAGCTTGACAGGGTTCCCCCACGAGCAGTACTTC
TRBV30,NA,TRBD2,TRBJ2-3,CAWSVLAGGLDTQYF,TGTGCCTGGAGTGTACTAGCGGGAGGGCTGGATACGCAGTATTTT
TRBV28,NA,TRBD2,TRBJ2-4,CASSPGLAGGHVKNSQYF,TGTGCCAGCAGTCCCGGACTAGCGGGGGGGCATGTAAAAAACAGTCAGTACTTC
TRBV4-1,NA,NA,TRBJ2-1,CASSHPWPYNEQFF,TGCGCCAGCAGCCACCCCTGGCCATACAATGAGCAGTTCTTC
TRBV5-6,NA,NA,TRBJ2-1,CASSLTVLARVGPNEQFF,TGTGCCAGCAGCCTGACTGTATTGGCAAGGGTGGGGCCAAATGAGCAGTTCTTC
TRBV25-1,few,TRBD2,TRBJ2-6,CASSELSGMANGLTF,TGTGCCAGCAGTGAGCTGAGCGGGATGGCCAACGGCCTGACTTTC
TRBV14,NA,NA,TRBJ2-7,CASSYDRVYEQYF,TGTGCCAGCAGCTACGACAGAGTCTACGAGCAGTACTTC
TRBV6-5,once,NA,TRBJ2-7,CASRDSEQYF,TGTGCCAGCAGAGACAGTGAGCAGTACTTC
TRBV6-5,NA,NA,TRBJ2-5,CASSPQVQETQYF,TGTGCCAGCAGTCCACAGGTCCAAGAGACCCAGTACTTC
TRBV12-5,NA,NA,TRBJ1-3,CASGLAPDRPGNTIYF,TGTGCTAGTGGTTTGGCCCCAGACAGGCCTGGAAACACCATATATTTT
TRBV5-1,NA,NA,TRBJ2-5,CASSLGGSQETQYF,TGCGCCAGCAGCTTGGGGGGCAGCCAAGAGACCCAGTACTTC
TRBV19,NA,NA,TRBJ1-2,CASSIGLVGLNYGYTF,TGTGCCAGTAGTATCGGGTTAGTTGGCCTTAACTATGGCTACACCTTC
TRBV4-1,NA,NA,TRBJ2-1,CASSQEVGNEQFF,TGCGCCAGCAGCCAAGAAGTCGGTAATGAGCAGTTCTTC
TRBV19,NA,TRBD1,TRBJ2-7,CASRTGTGAYEQYF,TGTGCCAGTAGGACCGGGACAGGGGCCTACGAGCAGTACTTC
TRBV4-3,NA,NA,TRBJ1-4,CASSRSEAREKLFF,TGCGCCAGCAGCCGGTCGGAGGCTCGTGAAAAACTGTTTTTT
TRBV10-3,NA,NA,TRBJ1-1,CAISEVRRSTEAFF,TGTGCCATCAGTGAAGTCAGGAGGTCGACTGAAGCTTTCTTT
TRBV5-7,NA,NA,TRBJ1-5,CASSPTVCNQPQHF,TGTGCCAGCAGCCCCACGGTGTGCAATCAGCCCCAGCATTTT
TRBV19,NA,TRBD1,TRBJ2-6,CASRKTGSGANVLTF,TGTGCCAGTAGGAAGACAGGGTCCGGGGCCAACGTCCTGACTTTC
TRBV30,few,NA,TRBJ1-1,CAWKRNWGDTEAFF,TGTGCCTGGAAACGTAACTGGGGAGACACTGAAGCTTTCTTT
TRBV6-1,NA,NA,TRBJ1-2,CASSDRGDGGIYTF,TGTGCCAGCAGTGACCGCGGGGACGGAGGAATCTACACCTTC
TRBV28,NA,TRBD1,TRBJ2-3,CASSSTGVITDTQYF,TGTGCCAGCAGTTCTACAGGGGTCATCACTGATACGCAGTATTTT
TRBV6-6,NA,TRBD1,TRBJ1-2,CASSLTQGTYGYTF,TGTGCCAGCAGTTTAACACAGGGGACCTATGGCTACACCTTC
TRBV9,NA,TRBD2,TRBJ2-7,CASSDALSGGNEQYF,TGTGCCAGCAGCGACGCCCTTAGCGGGGGCAACGAGCAGTACTTC
TRBV19,few,NA,TRBJ1-5,CASNPQGNQPQHF,TGTGCCAGTAACCCACAGGGCAATCAGCCCCAGCATTTT
TRBV9,NA,TRBD1,TRBJ1-2,CASSVGGTAYGYTF,TGTGCCAGCAGCGTAGGAGGGACAGCGTATGGCTACACCTTC
TRBV28,few,NA,TRBJ2-1,CASSPNNEQFF,TGTGCCAGCAGTCCAAACAATGAGCAGTTCTTC
TRBV7-6,NA,TRBD1,TRBJ2-5,CASSPSGGTGGAGLWTQYF,TGTGCCAGCAGCCCCTCGGGAGGGACAGGGGGCGCGGGTTTGTGGACCCAGTACTTC
TRBV4-1,NA,NA,TRBJ1-3,CASSQEGYSGNTIYF,TGCGCCAGCAGCCAGGAGGGTTATAGTGGAAACACCATATATTTT
TRBV28,few,NA,TRBJ2-5,CASSSYVRETQYF,TGTGCCAGCAGTTCCTATGTCCGCGAGACCCAGTACTTC
TRBV7-9,NA,TRBD1,TRBJ2-1,CASSWGTGANNEQFF,TGTGCCAGCAGCTGGGGGACAGGGGCCAACAATGAGCAGTTCTTC
TRBV11-2,NA,TRBD2,TRBJ2-2,CASRDSGFNGELFF,TGTGCCAGCAGGGATAGCGGGTTTAACGGGGAGCTGTTTTTT
TRBV30,NA,NA,TRBJ2-7,CAREGQGDYEQYF,TGTGCCCGGGAGGGACAGGGCGATTACGAGCAGTACTTC
TRBV5-1,NA,TRBD1,TRBJ2-7,CASFPGTGFYEQYF,TGCGCCAGCTTCCCGGGGACAGGCTTCTACGAGCAGTACTTC
TRBV9,NA,TRBD1,TRBJ1-1,CASSVAQGARNTEAFF,TGTGCCAGCAGCGTAGCCCAGGGGGCGCGGAACACTGAAGCTTTCTTT
TRBV2,NA,NA,TRBJ1-5,CASSGGRRRDQPQHF,TGTGCCAGCAGTGGCGGGAGGCGAAGGGATCAGCCCCAGCATTTT
TRBV7-6,NA,NA,TRBJ2-5,CASSSRVQETQYF,TGTGCCAGCAGCTCCAGGGTCCAAGAGACCCAGTACTTC
TRBV11-2,few,NA,TRBJ2-7,CASSLRSKGGVDEQYF,TGTGCCAGCAGCCTTAGATCAAAAGGGGGTGTGGACGAGCAGTACTTC
TRBV6-6,NA,NA,TRBJ2-3,CASSYVQWATDTQYF,TGTGCCAGCAGTTACGTTCAATGGGCCACAGATACGCAGTATTTT
TRBV7-2,NA,TRBD2,TRBJ2-7,CASRRTGLAYEQYF,TGTGCCAGCAGACGTACGGGACTAGCCTACGAGCAGTACTTC
TRBV19,NA,TRBD2,TRBJ2-5,CASRKTSGDETQYF,TGTGCCAGTAGAAAGACTAGCGGGGATGAGACCCAGTACTTC
TRBV6-5,NA,TRBD2,TRBJ2-1,CASGTGTRSHEQFF,TGTGCCAGCGGAACCGGGACTAGATCTCATGAGCAGTTCTTC
TRBV9,NA,NA,TRBJ2-1,CASSVASSALQFF,TGTGCCAGCAGCGTAGCATCGAGCGCCCTTCAGTTCTTC
TRBV5-4,NA,NA,TRBJ2-2,CASSLSKGGTGELFF,TGTGCCAGCAGCTTAAGTAAAGGGGGCACCGGGGAGCTGTTTTTT
TRBV7-2,NA,NA,TRBJ2-3,CASSLASTSTDTQYF,TGTGCCAGCAGCTTAGCTTCCACTAGCACAGATACGCAGTATTTT
TRBV18,few,NA,TRBJ2-1,CASSPPISEQFF,TGTGCCAGCTCACCCCCTATTTCTGAGCAGTTCTTC